This TCR beta chain was sequenced in a study of T cells in Graves' hyperthyroidism and ophthalmopathy. Study details: Peripheral blood samples were taken at initial diagnosis, prior to any treatment.

Orbital computed tomography, thyroid ultrasound, serum thyroxine and TRAb, and clinical symptoms together informed the diagnoses. The PBMCs were taken from 10 ml of fresh peripheral blood. Study-level points and caveats: In blood, most of the thyroid clonotypes expanded above 0.001 were also present.

V trimming: 0 bases; J trimming: 5 bases; junction bases outside the gene matches: 12. Per the germline V gene, CDR1 is LGHNA and CDR2 is YNFKEQ. The CDR3 has 18 amino acids. This clonotype was seen a handful of times. Its matching antigen is unknown. Amplification yielded TCR beta CDR3 regions, with RNA transcripts as the source. The HTBI set primed first-round TCR CDR3 RT-PCR. TCRdb processed the multiplex PCR reads anew with MiXCR; each CDR3 protein has one entry. Of around 600,000 distinct CDR3 sequences in the sample, 11% to 15% are singletons; the top ten hold less than 9%. The specimen sequenced was blood. The origin of this receptor is a woman aged 18-29 years with Graves' ophthalmopathy. J is TRBJ2-5 and V is TRBV4-2; 10 positions match TRBD2. The DNA for the CDR3 is TGTGCCAGCAGCCAAGAGGGGGCTAGCGGGAGAGGGGGGGAGACCCAGTACTTC. Encoded protein: CASSQEGASGRGGETQYF.